This paragraph covers one TCR beta chain sequence. 13 Jbeta primers and 60 Vbeta primers were used for the PCR. TCRdb's copy holds only in-frame clones and misses some; the assay was immunoSEQ multiplex PCR. Seen in this sample are approximately 46,000 clones; the ten most common clones hold around 7.9%. The sample originates from a study of cytomegalovirus exposure and HLA in healthy donors. Everyone who donated was a healthy bone marrow donor. This clonotype was obtained from a male donor in good health and CMV-seronegative. Sequenced input: PBMCs.

This CDR3 is CASSPMRDYEQYF. The CDR3 DNA reads TGTGCCAGCAGTCCCATGAGGGACTACGAGCAGTACTTC. V usage is TRBV6-5 and J usage is TRBJ2-7; TRBD2 might be the D (5 bases). CDR1 and CDR2 (germline): MNHEY, SVGAGI. V lost 5 bases, J lost 3 bases, and 11 bases lay in between. This CDR3 region has 13 residues.